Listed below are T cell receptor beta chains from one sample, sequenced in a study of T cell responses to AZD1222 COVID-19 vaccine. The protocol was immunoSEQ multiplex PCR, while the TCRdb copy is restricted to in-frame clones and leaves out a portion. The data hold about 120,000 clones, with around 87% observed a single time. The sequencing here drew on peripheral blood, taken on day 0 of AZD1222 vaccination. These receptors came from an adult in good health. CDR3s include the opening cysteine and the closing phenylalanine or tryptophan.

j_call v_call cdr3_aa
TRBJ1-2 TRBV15 CATSRGGANYGYTF
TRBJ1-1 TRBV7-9 CASSLLGGYTEAFF
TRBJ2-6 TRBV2 CARTASGANVLTF
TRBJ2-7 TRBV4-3 CASSRNQGGYEQYF
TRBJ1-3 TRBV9 CASSALGGDSGNTIYF
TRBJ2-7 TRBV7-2 CASSLKGDVYEQYF
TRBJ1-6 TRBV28 CASRPSRQGNSPLHF
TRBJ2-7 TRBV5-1 CASSLAQGEQYF
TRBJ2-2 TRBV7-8 CASSLTSGRATNTGELFF
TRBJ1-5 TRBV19 CASTELGVSQPQHF